This TCR beta chain was recovered during a study of molecular identifiers for immune sequencing clone quantification (dated by TCRdb to 2016 to 2019). Some background on the complete study: For a replicate experiment, the RNA from either about 20,000 or 100,000 naive CD8 T cells was divided into five aliquots, and four of those aliquots went on to sequencing. The study was a methods study using CD8 T cells to benchmark molecular-identifier clustering-based TCR repertoire sequencing (MIDCIRS) and TCR RNA copy counting. Summary of the overall study and its limitations: Naive libraries contained spiked-in Jurkat TCR RNA (roughly 10 copies' worth), which is not part of the donor repertoire. Spiked-in Jurkat TCR RNA equal to a single cell's worth was reported to be detectable even within 1,100,000 naive CD8 T cells. Without barcode sub-clustering, chimeric consensus sequences inflated TCR diversity; chimeras reached as high as 47%. In CMV-specific effector cells, clones with more than 20 RNA copies accounted for over 97% of molecules, whereas in naive cells such clones accounted for under 1%. Highly expanded clone sizes could be underestimated because identical TCR molecules may share a barcode. Roughly 2.8 recovered TCR RNA copies per cell were obtained by modeling, versus about ten by digital PCR, implying a capture efficiency of 30% to 35%.

This clonotype occurred many times. No cognate antigen has been identified for it. No clone much larger than this one lies a single base away; base qualities are absent. Naive CD8 T cell libraries were made from 20,000 to 1,000,000 sorted cells using 10%, 30% or 50% of purified RNA. Naive CD8 T cells were FACS-sorted as CD8+CD4-CCR7+CD45RA+ on a BD FACSAria II into RLT Plus buffer. To test detection sensitivity, Jurkat RNA equal to around nine TCR copies was added to samples of roughly 19,000-1,100,000 naive CD8 T cells. CD8 T cells were enriched with RosetteSep CD8+ T Cell Enrichment Cocktail and Ficoll-Paque, followed by ACK red cell lysis. From its cysteine to its phenylalanine, the CDR3 spans 14 amino acids. The entry retains the CDR3 DNA only, 42 bases that are in frame from base 1. According to the germline V gene (reference sequence), CDR1 reads MNHNY and CDR2 reads SVGAGI. V is reduced by 4 bases and J by 1 base, leaving a spacing of 10 bases between them.

The library was prepared using PCR. Instrument on record: Illumina HiSeq 4000. Bulk TCR libraries were made following a previously described method, with the TCR primers given in Table S5. Total RNA was purified with the Qiagen AllPrep DNA/RNA kit. Before any analysis, reads coming from multiple sequencing runs of the same library were combined into one pool. Regarding the original processing steps: Only reads with exact TCR constant sequence were kept, trimmed to 150 nt, and grouped by their 12-nt molecular barcodes. Within each barcode group, reads were sub-clustered at a 15% Levenshtein threshold, and quality-weighted consensus sequences were built per RNA molecule. Non-functional sequences were removed, as were lower-count sequences one edit away from another. Based on fitting two negative binomial distributions, any barcode sub-cluster with under 20% of the maximum read count was discarded. Using fastp at Q25 and MiXCR, TCRdb reprocessed the public reads and kept productive beta chains. Entries are consolidated by CDR3 protein sequence, retaining the most common genes and DNA. The V and J calls follow TCRdb's processing rather than the paper's. This sample comprises around 480,000 distinct CDR3 sequences, about a fifth of them detected only once. The biggest ten clones account for approximately 0.8% of the sample.

The TCR originated in a human donor in good health. Some libraries in this study had Jurkat cell RNA spiked in. This receptor chain uses TRBV6-6 and TRBJ1-1, with the identity of the D gene unclear. What was sequenced was naive CD8+ T cells from blood, with Jurkat cell RNA spiked in. Explained via the paper, the cell subset or site label denotes: FACS-sorted CD8+CD4-CCR7+CD45RA+ naive T cells. Read as DNA, the sequence is TGTGCCAGCAGTTTCACAGACGGGAACACTGAAGCTTTCTTT. It is translated as CASSFTDGNTEAFF.